The rows below give T cell receptor beta chains drawn from one sample of a study of blood T cells in healthy people across ages. MiXCR was run by TCRdb on the 5' RACE reads, yielding one entry per CDR3 protein. The data hold roughly 500,000 distinct CDR3 sequences, with about 25% observed a single time. Source material: blood. The receptors come from a woman between 65 and 79 years old in good health. Each CDR3 is given with its conserved first and last residue. Each record gives: clone size, V gene, CDR3 length, J gene, CDR3 protein. Clone size is shown for a subset of rows, as once, few, many or a class of expanded clone.

>-|TRBV4-3|15|TRBJ2-5
CASSQDIETRETQYF
>-|TRBV9|15|-
CASNLRGQGNNEQFF
>few|TRBV11-2|14|TRBJ1-6
CASSLAGQNSPLHF
>-|TRBV30|13|TRBJ2-2
CAWIRGNTGELFF
>few|TRBV29-1|13|TRBJ2-7
CSVEGDLVAEQYF
>-|TRBV5-6|13|TRBJ2-1
CASSLGPAYEQFF
>-|TRBV20-1|15|TRBJ2-5
CSARDTIGAMETQYF
>few|TRBV7-2|16|TRBJ2-3
CASSPGSSTDTDTQYF
>-|TRBV6-2/TRBV6-3|15|TRBJ2-5
CASSYLGASQETQYF
>few|TRBV12-3/TRBV12-4|14|TRBJ1-4
CASSSTLGYEKLFF
>-|TRBV2|15|TRBJ1-4
CASTIARENNEKLFF
>-|TRBV20-1|12|TRBJ2-1
CSARAGLGEQFF
>-|TRBV7-8|13|TRBJ1-2
CASSPSSNYGYTF
>few|TRBV29-1|14|TRBJ1-2
CSVDGGRGFEGCTF
>-|TRBV21-1|16|TRBJ1-2
CASSKETGTANYGYTF
>few|TRBV11-2|13|TRBJ1-4
CASSFLGGEKLFF
>-|TRBV5-1|16|TRBJ1-1
CASGRQGGTMNTEAFF
>few|TRBV5-1|15|TRBJ2-3
CASSTYGPDTDTQYF
>few|TRBV10-3|13|TRBJ2-5
CAIRTGTRETQYF
>-|TRBV4-3|14|TRBJ1-2
CASSPGHLDYGYTF
>few|TRBV3-1|15|TRBJ2-2
CASSQVAGGPGELFF
>few|TRBV2|18|TRBJ2-2
CASGSEPGDRLPTGELFF
>-|TRBV7-2|18|TRBJ2-7
CASSGSTERLAGSYEQYF
>-|TRBV5-1|16|TRBJ1-2
CASSPEGQARNYGYTF
>-|TRBV12-3/TRBV12-4|16|TRBJ2-3
CASKTGTSGSTDTQYF